These T cell receptor beta chains were read from a single sample in a study of T cell responses to AZD1222 COVID-19 vaccine. The data were produced by immunoSEQ multiplex PCR, yet TCRdb's version contains in-frame clones alone and is incomplete. In the table there are about 140,000 clones, more than 85% of which are singletons. The specimen was peripheral blood, collected on day 0 of MenACWY control vaccination. Source of these receptors: an adult in good health. The CDR3 runs from the conserved cysteine through the conserved F or W. Each record gives: V gene, J gene, clone size, CDR3 protein. Not every row has a clone size; where given, it reads once, few, many or a size class.

V gene: TRBV7-8
J gene: TRBJ1-6
clone size: NA
CDR3 protein: CASSLQGRSPLHF

V gene: TRBV7-2
J gene: TRBJ1-2
clone size: NA
CDR3 protein: CASSSPMTGNGYTF

V gene: TRBV28
J gene: TRBJ1-1
clone size: NA
CDR3 protein: CASSLIQGARNTEAFF

V gene: TRBV29-1
J gene: TRBJ1-1
clone size: NA
CDR3 protein: CSVQGNEEAFF

V gene: TRBV2
J gene: TRBJ1-2
clone size: NA
CDR3 protein: CASSERRVGYGYTF

V gene: TRBV19
J gene: TRBJ1-2
clone size: NA
CDR3 protein: CASSLTGTFHGYTF

V gene: TRBV7-9
J gene: TRBJ1-1
clone size: NA
CDR3 protein: CASSPGLLATEAFF

V gene: TRBV30
J gene: TRBJ2-7
clone size: NA
CDR3 protein: CAWSRGTGPYEQYF

V gene: TRBV5-1
J gene: TRBJ2-3
clone size: NA
CDR3 protein: CASSPGLYSTDTQYF

V gene: TRBV7-9
J gene: TRBJ1-5
clone size: NA
CDR3 protein: CASSPDSNQPQHF

V gene: TRBV7-9
J gene: TRBJ2-6
clone size: NA
CDR3 protein: CASSLGVSGANVLTF

V gene: TRBV28
J gene: TRBJ1-2
clone size: once
CDR3 protein: CASTRDRVGYTF

V gene: TRBV6-6
J gene: TRBJ1-2
clone size: NA
CDR3 protein: CASSYRTGGRGYGYTF

V gene: TRBV2
J gene: TRBJ1-2
clone size: once
CDR3 protein: CASVQDVYGYTF

V gene: TRBV5-4
J gene: TRBJ2-2
clone size: once
CDR3 protein: CASSFGGAHITGELFF

V gene: TRBV5-5
J gene: TRBJ2-7
clone size: NA
CDR3 protein: CASSLGPGSSYEQYF

V gene: TRBV3-1/TRBV3-2
J gene: TRBJ2-3
clone size: few
CDR3 protein: CASSQLAGGPDTQYF

V gene: TRBV7-3
J gene: TRBJ2-2
clone size: NA
CDR3 protein: CASSFGPTGELFF

V gene: TRBV27
J gene: TRBJ1-4
clone size: NA
CDR3 protein: CASSKGGTSGEKLFF

V gene: TRBV12-3/TRBV12-4
J gene: TRBJ2-7
clone size: NA
CDR3 protein: CASSLKTGYEQYF

V gene: TRBV28
J gene: TRBJ1-2
clone size: NA
CDR3 protein: CASSSTGGRNYGYTF

V gene: TRBV24-1
J gene: TRBJ2-1
clone size: NA
CDR3 protein: CATSDFRTYNEQFF

V gene: TRBV13
J gene: TRBJ1-6
clone size: NA
CDR3 protein: CASSEGANSPLHF

V gene: TRBV30
J gene: TRBJ1-1
clone size: NA
CDR3 protein: CAWSVWDSAKLTEAFF

V gene: TRBV20-1
J gene: TRBJ2-5
clone size: NA
CDR3 protein: CSARRETQYF

V gene: TRBV11-2
J gene: TRBJ2-1
clone size: NA
CDR3 protein: CASSRLAGGRNEQFF

V gene: TRBV6-4
J gene: TRBJ2-1
clone size: many
CDR3 protein: CASSDSASGSNEQFF

V gene: TRBV5-1
J gene: TRBJ1-1
clone size: NA
CDR3 protein: CASSLIGLPNTEAFF

V gene: TRBV5-8
J gene: TRBJ1-2
clone size: once
CDR3 protein: CASSLRGQGHGYTF

V gene: TRBV19
J gene: TRBJ1-3
clone size: NA
CDR3 protein: CASSIEGSGNTIYF

V gene: TRBV7-8
J gene: TRBJ1-3
clone size: NA
CDR3 protein: CASSSQGTGPGNTIYF

V gene: TRBV11-2
J gene: TRBJ2-1
clone size: few
CDR3 protein: CASSLDQRVYEQFF

V gene: TRBV4-1
J gene: TRBJ2-7
clone size: NA
CDR3 protein: CASSQLFRGGSSYEQYF

V gene: TRBV5-1
J gene: TRBJ2-2
clone size: NA
CDR3 protein: CASSQITGELFF

V gene: TRBV14
J gene: TRBJ2-1
clone size: NA
CDR3 protein: CASSQARDRRNEQFF

V gene: TRBV27
J gene: TRBJ2-4
clone size: NA
CDR3 protein: CASSPRTENIQYF

V gene: TRBV6-5
J gene: TRBJ1-5
clone size: once
CDR3 protein: CASSRDSNQPQHF

V gene: TRBV19
J gene: TRBJ1-2
clone size: NA
CDR3 protein: CASSMGAVYGYTF

V gene: TRBV28
J gene: TRBJ2-6
clone size: NA
CDR3 protein: CASTEDRAGANVLTF

V gene: TRBV5-6
J gene: TRBJ2-3
clone size: NA
CDR3 protein: CASSFKLAGGADTQYF

V gene: TRBV7-8
J gene: TRBJ1-5
clone size: NA
CDR3 protein: CASSFSGGLGQPQHF

V gene: TRBV21-1
J gene: TRBJ2-1
clone size: NA
CDR3 protein: CASSRSEQFF

V gene: TRBV7-9
J gene: TRBJ2-7
clone size: NA
CDR3 protein: CASSTRDYSWQYF

V gene: TRBV27
J gene: TRBJ1-4
clone size: NA
CDR3 protein: CASSPLLGGEKLFF

V gene: TRBV12-5
J gene: TRBJ1-5
clone size: NA
CDR3 protein: CASARQDSNQPQHF

V gene: TRBV4-1
J gene: TRBJ1-2
clone size: NA
CDR3 protein: CASSQDERAPYGYTF